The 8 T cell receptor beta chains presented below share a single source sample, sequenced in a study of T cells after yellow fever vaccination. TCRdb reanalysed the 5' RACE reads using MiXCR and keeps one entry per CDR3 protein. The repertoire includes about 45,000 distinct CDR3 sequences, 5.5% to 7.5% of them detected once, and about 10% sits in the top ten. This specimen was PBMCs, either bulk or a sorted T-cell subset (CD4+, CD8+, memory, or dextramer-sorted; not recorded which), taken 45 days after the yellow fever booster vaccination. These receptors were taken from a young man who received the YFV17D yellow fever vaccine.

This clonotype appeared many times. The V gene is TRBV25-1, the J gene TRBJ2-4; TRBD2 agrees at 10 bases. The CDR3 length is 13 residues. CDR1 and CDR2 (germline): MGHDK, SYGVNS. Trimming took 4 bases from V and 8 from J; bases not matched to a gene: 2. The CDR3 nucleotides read TGTGCCAGCAGTGCTGGACTAGCGGACATTCAGTACTTC. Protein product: CASSAGLADIQYF. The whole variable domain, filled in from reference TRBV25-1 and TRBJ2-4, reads EADIYQTPRYLVIGTGKKITLECSQTMGHDKMYWYQQDPGMELHLIHYSYGVNSTEKGDLSSESTVSRIRTEHFPLTLESARPSHTSQYLCASSAGLADIQYFGAGTRLSVL.

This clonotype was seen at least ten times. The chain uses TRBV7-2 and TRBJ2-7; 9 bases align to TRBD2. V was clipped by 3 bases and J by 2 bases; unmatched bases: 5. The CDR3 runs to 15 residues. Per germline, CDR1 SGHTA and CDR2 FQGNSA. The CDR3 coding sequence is TGTGCCAGCAGCTTGGCTAGCGGGATAACCTACGAGCAGTACTTC. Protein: CASSLASGITYEQYF.

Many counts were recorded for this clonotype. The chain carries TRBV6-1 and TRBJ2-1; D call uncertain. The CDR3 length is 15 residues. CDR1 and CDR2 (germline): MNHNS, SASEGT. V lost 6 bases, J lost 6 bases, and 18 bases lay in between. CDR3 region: CASSPGFLTGNEQFF. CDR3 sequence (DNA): TGTGCCAGCAGCCCCGGTTTCCTAACGGGCAATGAGCAGTTCTTC.

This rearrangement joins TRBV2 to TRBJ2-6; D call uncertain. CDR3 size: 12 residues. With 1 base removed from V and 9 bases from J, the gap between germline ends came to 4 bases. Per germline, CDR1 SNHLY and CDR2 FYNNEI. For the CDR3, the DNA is TGTGCCAGCAGTGAAGGTGGCAACGTCCTGACTTTC. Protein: CASSEGGNVLTF.

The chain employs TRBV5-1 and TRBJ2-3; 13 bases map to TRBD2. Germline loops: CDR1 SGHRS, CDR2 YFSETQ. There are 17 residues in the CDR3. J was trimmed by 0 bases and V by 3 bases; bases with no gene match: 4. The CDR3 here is CASSSGTSGASTDTQYF. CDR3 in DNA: TGCGCCAGCAGCTCCGGGACTAGCGGGGCTAGCACAGATACGCAGTATTTT.

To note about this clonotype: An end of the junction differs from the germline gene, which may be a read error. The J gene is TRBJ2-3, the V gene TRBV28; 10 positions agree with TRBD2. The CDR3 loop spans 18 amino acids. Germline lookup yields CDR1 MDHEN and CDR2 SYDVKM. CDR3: CDSSPLTERSGRGDTQYF. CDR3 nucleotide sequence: TGTGACAGCAGCCCCCTCACGGAGAGAAGCGGGAGGGGGGATACGCAGTATTTT.

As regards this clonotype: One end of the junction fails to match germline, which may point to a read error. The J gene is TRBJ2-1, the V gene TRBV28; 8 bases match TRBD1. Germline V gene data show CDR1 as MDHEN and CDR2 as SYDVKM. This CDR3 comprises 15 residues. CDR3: CACSREGTGLNEQFF. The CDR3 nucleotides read TGTGCCTGCAGTCGCGAGGGGACAGGTCTCAATGAGCAGTTCTTC.

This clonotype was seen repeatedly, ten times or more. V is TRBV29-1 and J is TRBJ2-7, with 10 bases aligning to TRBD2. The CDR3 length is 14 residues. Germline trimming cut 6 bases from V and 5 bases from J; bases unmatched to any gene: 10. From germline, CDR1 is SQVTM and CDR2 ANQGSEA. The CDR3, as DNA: TGCAGCGTGATAGCGGGAGGACTTTCGGACGAGCAGTACTTC. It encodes CSVIAGGLSDEQYF.